This T cell receptor (beta chain) was recovered during a study of beta chain features in type 1 diabetes. Study results and caveats: Type 1 diabetes patients showed a moderate but significant shortening of TCRB CDR3s in all four CD4+ subsets. Researchers cautioned that cDNA sequencing could over-represent cells with high TCR expression. At VDJ recombination sites, type 1 diabetes patients had fewer insertions and more deleted nucleotides. Whether HLA type affects TCRB rearrangement stayed undetermined in the present work.

As for this clone: Its specificity is unknown.

The sequenced template was cDNA made from the entire isolated RNA. The protocol was immunoSEQ multiplex PCR, while the TCRdb copy is restricted to in-frame clones and leaves out a portion. The table has 45,000 to 60,000 clones, under 75% seen once. V was trimmed by 4 bases and J by 3 bases, leaving 4 bases between them. This CDR3 region has 11 residues. Germline assignment: CDR1 ENHRY and CDR2 SYGVKD. This clonotype was obtained from a woman in her twenties or thirties with type 1 diabetes. Source material: stem cell memory CD4+ T cells from blood. This sequence joins TRBV10-3 and TRBJ2-7; D is ambiguous. The CDR3 protein is CAISGSYEQYF. The CDR3, as DNA: TGTGCCATCAGTGGTAGCTACGAGCAGTACTTC.